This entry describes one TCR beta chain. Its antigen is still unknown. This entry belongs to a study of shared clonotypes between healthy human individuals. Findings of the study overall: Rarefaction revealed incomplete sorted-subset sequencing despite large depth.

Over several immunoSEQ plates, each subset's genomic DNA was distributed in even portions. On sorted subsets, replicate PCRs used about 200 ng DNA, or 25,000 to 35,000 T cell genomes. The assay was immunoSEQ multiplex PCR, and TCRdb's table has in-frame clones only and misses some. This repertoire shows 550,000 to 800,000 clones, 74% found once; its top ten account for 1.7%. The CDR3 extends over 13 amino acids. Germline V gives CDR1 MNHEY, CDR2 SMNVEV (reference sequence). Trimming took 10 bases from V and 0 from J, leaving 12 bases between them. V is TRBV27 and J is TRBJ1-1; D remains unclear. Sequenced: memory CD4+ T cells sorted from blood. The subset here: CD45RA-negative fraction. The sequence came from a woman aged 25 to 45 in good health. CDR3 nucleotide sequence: TGTGCCACCCTAGACCCCTTGAACACTGAAGCTTTCTTT. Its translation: CATLDPLNTEAFF.